Below, 5 T cell receptor beta chains from the same sample are listed, as sequenced in a study of T cells in Graves' hyperthyroidism and ophthalmopathy. Researchers amplified the TCR beta CDR3 regions from RNA transcripts. The TCR CDR3 first-round RT-PCR relied on the HTBI primer set. One entry per CDR3 protein, called by TCRdb with MiXCR from the multiplex PCR reads. This sample has around 250,000 distinct CDR3 sequences, with 13% to 15% found just once. The material sequenced was blood. The receptors were gathered from a middle-aged woman with Graves' hyperthyroidism that later progressed to Graves' ophthalmopathy.

There are many counts of this clonotype. The V and J genes are TRBV11-2 and TRBJ2-7, with D unresolved. The ends were cut back, 1 base at V and 4 bases at J, with 11 bases in the middle. Germline CDR1 SGHAT, CDR2 FQNNGV. The CDR3 spans 14 residues. CDR3 region: CASSLAMPPYEQYF. CDR3 sequence (DNA): TGTGCCAGCAGCTTAGCTATGCCACCTTACGAGCAGTACTTC.

The sample holds many counts of this clonotype. V is TRBV11-2 and J is TRBJ2-2; 7 nucleotides match TRBD2. Looked up from germline, CDR1 is SGHAT and CDR2 is FQNNGV. V shed 5 bases, J shed 6 bases, and the junction held 15 bases outside the gene matches. The CDR3 contains 17 residues. This CDR3 reads CASSLSPVRETAGELFF. The CDR3 DNA follows: TGTGCCAGCAGCCTCTCCCCTGTGCGGGAGACAGCCGGGGAGCTGTTTTTT.

V gene TRBV4-1 combines with J gene TRBJ2-7, with TRBD1 matching over 11 bases. Germline loops: CDR1 MGHRA, CDR2 YSYEKL. This CDR3 region has 16 residues. The V and J ends lost 4 bases and 2 bases, in that order; junction bases with no gene match: 7. Here the CDR3 reads CASSREPGQGAYEQYF. The CDR3 DNA sequence: TGCGCCAGCAGCCGAGAACCGGGACAGGGGGCCTACGAGCAGTACTTC.

The chain is built from TRBV11-2 and TRBJ2-1; 12 positions match TRBD2. This CDR3 is built from 17 residues. The ends lost 3 bases at V and 2 bases at J; junction bases unmatched: 5. CDR1 is SGHAT and CDR2 is FQNNGV in the germline V gene. In nucleotides, the CDR3 is TGTGCCAGCAGCTTTCGACTAGCGGGAGTAACCTACAATGAGCAGTTCTTC. This gives the protein CASSFRLAGVTYNEQFF.

The rearrangement joins TRBV28 to TRBJ1-6, with unresolved D. V lost 6 bases and J 6 bases, leaving 15 bases between the germline ends. CDR3 length: 15 residues. The germline gives CDR1 MDHEN, CDR2 SYDVKM. The CDR3 DNA follows: TGTGCCAGCAGGGGATCAGGTCAGATTAATTCACCCCTCCACTTT. Amino acid sequence: CASRGSGQINSPLHF.